This T cell receptor beta chain comes out of a study of cytomegalovirus exposure and HLA in healthy donors. This clone was seen once. Its antigen remains unknown. The CDR3 is made up of 18 amino acids. The V gene's germline CDR1 is SGHRS and CDR2 YFSETQ. Trimming cost V 0 bases and J 1 base; bases outside gene matches: 2. Whole-study findings and limits: Cytomegalovirus association was listed for 164 TCR beta chains.

60 Vbeta and 13 Jbeta primers were used in PCR. The protocol was immunoSEQ multiplex PCR, while the TCRdb copy is restricted to in-frame clones and leaves out a portion. The repertoire has roughly 180,000 clones, nearly 80% of them found once; the top ten carry less than 3.5%. Sequences were obtained from PBMCs. This clonotype was sampled from a female donor in good health and CMV-seronegative. This chain links TRBV5-1 with TRBJ2-2; 14 bases agree with TRBD2. The CDR3 DNA follows: TGCGCCAGCAGCTTGGGACTAGCGGGAGGGGTGAACACCGGGGAGCTGTTTTTT. It specifies CASSLGLAGGVNTGELFF.